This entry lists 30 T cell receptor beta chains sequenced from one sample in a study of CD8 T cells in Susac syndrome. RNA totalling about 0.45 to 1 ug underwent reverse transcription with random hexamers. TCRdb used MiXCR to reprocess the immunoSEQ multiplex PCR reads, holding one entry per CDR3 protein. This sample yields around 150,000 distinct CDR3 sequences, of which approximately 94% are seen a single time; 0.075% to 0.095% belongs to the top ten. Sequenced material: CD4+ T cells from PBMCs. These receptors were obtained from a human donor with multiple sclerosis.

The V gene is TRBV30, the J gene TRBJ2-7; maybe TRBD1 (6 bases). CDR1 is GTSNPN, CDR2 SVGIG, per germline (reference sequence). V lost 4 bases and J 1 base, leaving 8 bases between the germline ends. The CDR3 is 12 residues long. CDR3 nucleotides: TGTGCCTGGACAGGGGAATCCTACGAGCAGTACTTC. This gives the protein CAWTGESYEQYF.

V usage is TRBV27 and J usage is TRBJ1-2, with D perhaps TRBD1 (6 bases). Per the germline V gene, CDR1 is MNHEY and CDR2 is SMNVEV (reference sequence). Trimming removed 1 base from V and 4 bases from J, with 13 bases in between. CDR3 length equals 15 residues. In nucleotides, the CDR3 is TGTGCCAGCAGTTTATATCCGGGGGGGGCCTATGGCTACACCTTC. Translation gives CASSLYPGGAYGYTF.

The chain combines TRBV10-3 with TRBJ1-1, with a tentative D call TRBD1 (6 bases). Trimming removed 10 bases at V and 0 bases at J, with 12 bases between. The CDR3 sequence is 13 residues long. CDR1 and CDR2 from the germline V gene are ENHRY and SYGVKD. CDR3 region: CATAGAVNTEAFF. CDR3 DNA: TGTGCCACCGCGGGGGCGGTGAACACTGAAGCTTTCTTT.

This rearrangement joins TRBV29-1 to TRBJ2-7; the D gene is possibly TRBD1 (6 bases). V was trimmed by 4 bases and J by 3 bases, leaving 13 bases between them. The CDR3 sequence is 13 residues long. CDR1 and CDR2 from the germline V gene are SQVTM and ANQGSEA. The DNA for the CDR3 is TGCAGCGTTGCCGGGACAACGGGCTACGAGCAGTACTTC. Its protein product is CSVAGTTGYEQYF.

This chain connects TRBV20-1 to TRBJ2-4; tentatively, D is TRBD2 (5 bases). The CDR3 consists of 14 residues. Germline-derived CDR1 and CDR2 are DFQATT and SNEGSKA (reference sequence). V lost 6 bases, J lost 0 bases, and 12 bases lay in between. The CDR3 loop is CSAWTPLAKNIQYF. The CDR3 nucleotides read TGCAGTGCCTGGACTCCCCTAGCCAAAAACATTCAGTACTTC.

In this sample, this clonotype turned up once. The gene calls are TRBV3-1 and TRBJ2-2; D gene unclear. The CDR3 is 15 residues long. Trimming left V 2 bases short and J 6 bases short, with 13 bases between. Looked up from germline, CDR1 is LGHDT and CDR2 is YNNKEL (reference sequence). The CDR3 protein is CASSQHTGPSGELFF. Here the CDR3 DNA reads TGTGCCAGCAGCCAACATACCGGACCATCCGGGGAGCTGTTTTTT.

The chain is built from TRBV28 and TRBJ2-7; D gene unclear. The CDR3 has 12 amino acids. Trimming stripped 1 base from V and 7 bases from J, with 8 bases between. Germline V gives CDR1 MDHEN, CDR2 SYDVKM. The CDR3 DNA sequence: TGTGCCAGCAGTTTATACCTCAGGGAGCAGTACTTC. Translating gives CASSLYLREQYF.

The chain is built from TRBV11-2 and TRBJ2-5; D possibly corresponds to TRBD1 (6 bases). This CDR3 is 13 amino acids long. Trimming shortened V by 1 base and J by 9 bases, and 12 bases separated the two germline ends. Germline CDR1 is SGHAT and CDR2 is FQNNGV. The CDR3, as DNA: TGTGCCAGCAGCTTAGGGGGGCCCAGGGCCCAGTACTTC. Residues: CASSLGGPRAQYF.

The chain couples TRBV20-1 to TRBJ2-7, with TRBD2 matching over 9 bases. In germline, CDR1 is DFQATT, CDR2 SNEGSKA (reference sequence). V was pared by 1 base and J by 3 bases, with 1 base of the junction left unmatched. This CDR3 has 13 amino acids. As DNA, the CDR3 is TGCAGTGCTAGAGCACTAGCGGGCTACGAGCAGTACTTC. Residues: CSARALAGYEQYF.

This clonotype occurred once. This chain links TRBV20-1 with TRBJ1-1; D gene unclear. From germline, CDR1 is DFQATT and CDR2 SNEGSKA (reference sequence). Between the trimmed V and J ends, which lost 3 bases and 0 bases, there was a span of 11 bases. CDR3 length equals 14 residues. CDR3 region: CSASSTIMNTEAFF. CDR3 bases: TGCAGTGCTAGTTCTACCATTATGAACACTGAAGCTTTCTTT.

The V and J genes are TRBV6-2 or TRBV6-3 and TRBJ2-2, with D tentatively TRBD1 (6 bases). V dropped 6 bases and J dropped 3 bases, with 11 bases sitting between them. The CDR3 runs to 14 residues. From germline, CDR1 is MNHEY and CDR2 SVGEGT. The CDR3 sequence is CASRPHRDTGELFF. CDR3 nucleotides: TGTGCCAGCAGGCCCCACAGGGACACCGGGGAGCTGTTTTTT.

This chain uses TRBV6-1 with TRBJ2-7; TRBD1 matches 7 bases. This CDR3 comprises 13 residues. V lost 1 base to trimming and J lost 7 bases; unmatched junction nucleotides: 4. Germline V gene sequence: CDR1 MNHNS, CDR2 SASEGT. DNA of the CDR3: TGTGCCAGCAGTGAAGACCCAGGGGGAGAGCAGTACTTC. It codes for CASSEDPGGEQYF.

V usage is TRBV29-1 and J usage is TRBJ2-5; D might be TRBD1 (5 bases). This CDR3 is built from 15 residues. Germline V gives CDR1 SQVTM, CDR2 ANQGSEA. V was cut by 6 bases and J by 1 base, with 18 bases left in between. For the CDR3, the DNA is TGCAGCGTCTCCCAGGGCGGACGGCCCCAAGAGACCCAGTACTTC. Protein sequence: CSVSQGGRPQETQYF.

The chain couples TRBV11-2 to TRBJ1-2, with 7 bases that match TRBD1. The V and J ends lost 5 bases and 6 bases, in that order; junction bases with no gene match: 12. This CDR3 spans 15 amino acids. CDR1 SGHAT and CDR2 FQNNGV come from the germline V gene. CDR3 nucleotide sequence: TGTGCCAGCAGCGCCGAGACAGGGTGGGCGCATGGCTACACCTTC. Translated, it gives CASSAETGWAHGYTF.

The CDR3, as DNA: TGTGCCAGCAGGTCCCCGGGGACAGGGGATGAAAAACTGTTTTTT. It specifies CASRSPGTGDEKLFF. The chain carries TRBV13 and TRBJ1-4, with 10 bases identical to TRBD1. Germline values: CDR1 PRHDT, CDR2 FYEKMQ (reference sequence). The CDR3 covers 15 residues. J lost 6 bases, V lost 6 bases, and 7 bases had no gene match. Together with reference TRBV13 and TRBJ1-4, the CDR3 gives the full variable domain: AAGVIQSPRHLIKEKRETATLKCYPIPRHDTVYWYQQGPGQDPQFLISFYEKMQSDKGSIPDRFSAQQFSDYHSELNMSSLELGDSALYFCASRSPGTGDEKLFFGSGTQLSVL.

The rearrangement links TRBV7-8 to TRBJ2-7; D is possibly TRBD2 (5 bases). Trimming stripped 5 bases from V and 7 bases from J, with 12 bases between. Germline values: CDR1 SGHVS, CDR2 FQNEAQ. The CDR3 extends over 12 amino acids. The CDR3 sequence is CASSHAGIEQYF. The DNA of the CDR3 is TGTGCCAGCAGCCACGCGGGCATTGAGCAGTACTTC.

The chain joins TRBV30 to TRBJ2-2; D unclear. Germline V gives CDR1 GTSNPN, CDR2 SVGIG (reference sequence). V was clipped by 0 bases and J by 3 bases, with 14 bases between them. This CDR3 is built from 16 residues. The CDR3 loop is CAWSVPGRYHTGELFF. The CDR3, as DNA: TGTGCCTGGAGTGTACCTGGGCGGTATCACACCGGGGAGCTGTTTTTT.

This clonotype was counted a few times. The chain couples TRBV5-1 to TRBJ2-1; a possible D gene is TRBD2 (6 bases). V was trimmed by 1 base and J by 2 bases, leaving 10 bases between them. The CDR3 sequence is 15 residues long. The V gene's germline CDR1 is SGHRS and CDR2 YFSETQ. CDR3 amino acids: CASSLSGTAYNEQFF. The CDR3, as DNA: TGCGCCAGCAGCTTGTCAGGGACTGCCTACAATGAGCAGTTCTTC.

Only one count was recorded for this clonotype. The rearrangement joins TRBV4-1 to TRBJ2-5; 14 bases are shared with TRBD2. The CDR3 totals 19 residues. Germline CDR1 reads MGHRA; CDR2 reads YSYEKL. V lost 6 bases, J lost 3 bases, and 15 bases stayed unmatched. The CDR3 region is CASRSRLAGGPGFKETQYF. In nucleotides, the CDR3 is TGCGCCAGCAGATCTCGACTAGCGGGAGGGCCAGGTTTTAAAGAGACCCAGTACTTC.

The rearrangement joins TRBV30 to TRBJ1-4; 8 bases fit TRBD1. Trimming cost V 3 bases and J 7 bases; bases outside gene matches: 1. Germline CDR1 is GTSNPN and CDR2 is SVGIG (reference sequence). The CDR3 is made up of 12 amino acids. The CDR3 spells CAWSRGPEKLFF. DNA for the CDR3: TGTGCCTGGAGCAGGGGGCCTGAAAAACTGTTTTTT.

The CDR3 reads CTLQPWTLIYEQYF. The CDR3 DNA reads as TGCACCCTCCAGCCGTGGACCCTAATTTACGAGCAGTACTTC. The V call is TRBV29-1, the J call TRBJ2-7; D is undetermined. Germline V gene data show CDR1 as SQVTM and CDR2 as ANQGSEA. The CDR3 has 14 amino acids.

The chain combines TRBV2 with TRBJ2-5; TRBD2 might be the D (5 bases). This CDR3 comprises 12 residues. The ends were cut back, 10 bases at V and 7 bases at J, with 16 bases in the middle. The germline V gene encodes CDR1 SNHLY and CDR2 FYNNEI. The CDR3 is CAKEDQLGTQYF. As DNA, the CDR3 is TGTGCCAAGGAGGACCAGTTAGGGACCCAGTACTTC.

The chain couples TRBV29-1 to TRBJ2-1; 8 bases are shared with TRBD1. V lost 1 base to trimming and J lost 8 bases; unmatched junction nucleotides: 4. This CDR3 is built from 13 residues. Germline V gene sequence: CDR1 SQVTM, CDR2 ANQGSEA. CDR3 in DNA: TGCAGCGTTGAAGGGGACAGGTGGGATGAGCAGTTCTTC. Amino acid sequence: CSVEGDRWDEQFF.

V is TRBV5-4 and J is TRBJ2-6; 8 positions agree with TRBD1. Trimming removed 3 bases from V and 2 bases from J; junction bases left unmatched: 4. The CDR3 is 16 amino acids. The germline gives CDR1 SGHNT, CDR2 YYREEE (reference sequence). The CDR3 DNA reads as TGTGCCAGCAGCTCGGGGGACAGGACTGGGGCCAACGTCCTGACTTTC. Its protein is CASSSGDRTGANVLTF.

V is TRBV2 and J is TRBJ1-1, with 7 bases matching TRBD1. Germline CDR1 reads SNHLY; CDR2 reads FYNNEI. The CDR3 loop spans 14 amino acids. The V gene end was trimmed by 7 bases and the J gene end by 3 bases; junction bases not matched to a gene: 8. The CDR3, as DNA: TGTGCCAGCACTTTTGAGGGGGCCCACACTGAAGCTTTCTTT. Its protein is CASTFEGAHTEAFF.

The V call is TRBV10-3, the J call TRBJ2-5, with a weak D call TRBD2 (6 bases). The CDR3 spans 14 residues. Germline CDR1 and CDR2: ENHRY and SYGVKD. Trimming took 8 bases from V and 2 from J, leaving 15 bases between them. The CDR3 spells CAIGTSQIQETQYF. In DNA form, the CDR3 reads TGTGCCATCGGAACTAGCCAGATTCAAGAGACCCAGTACTTC.

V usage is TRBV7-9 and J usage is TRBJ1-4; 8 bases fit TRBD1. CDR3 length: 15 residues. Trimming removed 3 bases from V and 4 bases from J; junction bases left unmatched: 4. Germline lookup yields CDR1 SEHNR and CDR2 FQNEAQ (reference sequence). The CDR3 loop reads CASSFQGALNEKLFF. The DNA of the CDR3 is TGTGCCAGCAGCTTTCAGGGGGCGCTTAATGAAAAACTGTTTTTT.

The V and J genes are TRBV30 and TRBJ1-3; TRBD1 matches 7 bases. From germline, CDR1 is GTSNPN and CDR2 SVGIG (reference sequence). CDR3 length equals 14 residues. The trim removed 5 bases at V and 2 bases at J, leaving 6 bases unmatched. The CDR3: CAWSTGTAGNTIYF. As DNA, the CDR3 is TGTGCCTGGTCGACAGGGACGGCTGGAAACACCATATATTTT.

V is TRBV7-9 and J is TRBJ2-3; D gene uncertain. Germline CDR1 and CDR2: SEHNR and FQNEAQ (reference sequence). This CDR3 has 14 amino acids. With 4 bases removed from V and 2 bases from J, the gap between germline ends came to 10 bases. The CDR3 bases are TGTGCCAGCAGCTCCTGGGGAACCACAGATACGCAGTATTTT. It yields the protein CASSSWGTTDTQYF.

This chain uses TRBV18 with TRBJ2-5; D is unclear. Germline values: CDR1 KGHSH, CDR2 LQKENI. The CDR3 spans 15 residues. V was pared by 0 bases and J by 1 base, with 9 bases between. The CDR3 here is CASSPPFDPQETQYF. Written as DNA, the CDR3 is TGTGCCAGCTCACCACCTTTCGACCCCCAAGAGACCCAGTACTTC. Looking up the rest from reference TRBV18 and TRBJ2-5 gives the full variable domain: NAGVMQNPRHLVRRRGQEARLRCSPMKGHSHVYWYRQLPEEGLKFMVYLQKENIIDESGMPKERFSAEFPKEGPSILRIQQVVRGDSAAYFCASSPPFDPQETQYFGPGTRLLVL.